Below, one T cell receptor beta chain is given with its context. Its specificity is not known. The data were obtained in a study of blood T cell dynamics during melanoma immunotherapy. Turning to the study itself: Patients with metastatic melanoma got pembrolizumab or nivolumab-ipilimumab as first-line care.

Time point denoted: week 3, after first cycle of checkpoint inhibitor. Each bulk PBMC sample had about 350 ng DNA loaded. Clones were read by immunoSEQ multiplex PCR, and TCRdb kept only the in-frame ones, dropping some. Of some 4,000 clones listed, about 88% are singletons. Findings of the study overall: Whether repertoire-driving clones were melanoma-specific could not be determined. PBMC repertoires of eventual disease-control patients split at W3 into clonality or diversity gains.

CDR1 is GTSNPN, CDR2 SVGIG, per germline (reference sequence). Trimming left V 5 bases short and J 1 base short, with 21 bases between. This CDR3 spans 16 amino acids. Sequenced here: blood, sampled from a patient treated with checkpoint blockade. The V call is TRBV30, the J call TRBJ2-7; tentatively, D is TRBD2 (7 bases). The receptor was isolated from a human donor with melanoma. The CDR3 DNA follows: TGTGCCTGGGCCAGCCTGCGGGGGCTAAGGTCCTACGAGCAGTACTTC. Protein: CAWASLRGLRSYEQYF. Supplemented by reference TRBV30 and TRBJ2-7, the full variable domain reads SQTIHQWPATLVQPVGSPLSLECTVEGTSNPNLYWYRQAAGRGLQLLFYSVGIGQISSEVPQNLSASRPQDRQFILSSKKLLLSDSGFYLCAWASLRGLRSYEQYFGPGTRLTVT.